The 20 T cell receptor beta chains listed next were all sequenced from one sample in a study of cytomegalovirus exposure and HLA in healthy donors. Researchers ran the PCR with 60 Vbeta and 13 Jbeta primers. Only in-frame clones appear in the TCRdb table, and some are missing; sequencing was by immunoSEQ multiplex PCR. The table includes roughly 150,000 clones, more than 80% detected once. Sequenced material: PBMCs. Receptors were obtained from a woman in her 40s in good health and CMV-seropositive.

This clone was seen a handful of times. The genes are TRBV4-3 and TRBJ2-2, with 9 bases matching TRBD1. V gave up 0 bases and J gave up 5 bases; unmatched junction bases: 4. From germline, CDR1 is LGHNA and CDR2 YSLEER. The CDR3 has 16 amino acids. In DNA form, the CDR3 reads TGCGCCAGCAGCCAAGATTTACAGGGGGCGACCGGGGAGCTGTTTTTT. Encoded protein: CASSQDLQGATGELFF.

CDR3 residues: CASSKVFSGDGSYGYTF. CDR3 coding DNA: TGTGCCAGCAGCAAAGTATTCTCGGGGGATGGGAGCTATGGCTACACCTTC. The chain recombines TRBV21-1 with TRBJ1-2. TRBV21-1 is a recognized pseudogene. The CDR3 contains 17 residues.

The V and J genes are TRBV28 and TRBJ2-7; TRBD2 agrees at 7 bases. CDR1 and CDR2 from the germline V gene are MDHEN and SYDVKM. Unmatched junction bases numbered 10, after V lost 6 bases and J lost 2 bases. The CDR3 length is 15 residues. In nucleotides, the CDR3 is TGTGCCAGCAGAGTTATGGGAGGGGATACCTACGAGCAGTACTTC. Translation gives CASRVMGGDTYEQYF.

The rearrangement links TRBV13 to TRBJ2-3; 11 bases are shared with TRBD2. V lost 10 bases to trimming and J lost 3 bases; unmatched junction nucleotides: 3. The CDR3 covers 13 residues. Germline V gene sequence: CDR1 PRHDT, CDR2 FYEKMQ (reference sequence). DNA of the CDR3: TGTGCCATCCGACTAGCGGGGACAGATACGCAGTATTTT. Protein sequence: CAIRLAGTDTQYF.

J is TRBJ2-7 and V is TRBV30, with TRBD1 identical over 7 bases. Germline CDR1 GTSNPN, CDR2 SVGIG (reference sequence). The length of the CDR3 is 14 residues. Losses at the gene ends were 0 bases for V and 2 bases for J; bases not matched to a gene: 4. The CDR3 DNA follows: TGTGCCTGGAGTGTAGTAGGGGGCACCTACGAGCAGTACTTC. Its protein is CAWSVVGGTYEQYF.

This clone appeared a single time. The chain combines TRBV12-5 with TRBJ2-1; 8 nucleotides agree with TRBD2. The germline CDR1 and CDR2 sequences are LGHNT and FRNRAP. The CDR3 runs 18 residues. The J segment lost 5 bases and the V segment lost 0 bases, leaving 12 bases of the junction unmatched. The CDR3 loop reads CASGLVLGGREVDNEQFF. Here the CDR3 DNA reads TGTGCTAGTGGTTTGGTATTAGGAGGGCGGGAGGTAGACAATGAGCAGTTCTTC.

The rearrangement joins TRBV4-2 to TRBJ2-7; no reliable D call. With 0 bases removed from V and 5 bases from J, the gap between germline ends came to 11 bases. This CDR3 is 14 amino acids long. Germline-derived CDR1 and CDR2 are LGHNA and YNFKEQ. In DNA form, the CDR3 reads TGTGCCAGCAGCCAAGAGATTGGGCTACACGAGCAGTACTTC. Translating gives CASSQEIGLHEQYF.

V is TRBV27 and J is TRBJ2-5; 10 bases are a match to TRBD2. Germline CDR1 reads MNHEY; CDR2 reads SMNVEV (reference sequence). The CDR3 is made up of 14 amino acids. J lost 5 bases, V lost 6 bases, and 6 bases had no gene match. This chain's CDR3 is CASRFGTSDETQYF. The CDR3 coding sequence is TGTGCCAGCAGATTTGGGACTAGCGATGAGACCCAGTACTTC.

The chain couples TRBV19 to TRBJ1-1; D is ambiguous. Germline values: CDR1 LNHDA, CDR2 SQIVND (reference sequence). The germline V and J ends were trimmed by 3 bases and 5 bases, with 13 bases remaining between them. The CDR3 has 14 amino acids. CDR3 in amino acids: CASSMAPGGTEAFF. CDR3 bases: TGTGCCAGTAGTATGGCACCGGGAGGTACTGAAGCTTTCTTT. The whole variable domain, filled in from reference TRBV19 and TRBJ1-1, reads DGGITQSPKYLFRKEGQNVTLSCEQNLNHDAMYWYRQDPGQGLRLIYYSQIVNDFQKGDIAEGYSVSREKKESFPLTVTSAQKNPTAFYLCASSMAPGGTEAFFGQGTRLTVV.

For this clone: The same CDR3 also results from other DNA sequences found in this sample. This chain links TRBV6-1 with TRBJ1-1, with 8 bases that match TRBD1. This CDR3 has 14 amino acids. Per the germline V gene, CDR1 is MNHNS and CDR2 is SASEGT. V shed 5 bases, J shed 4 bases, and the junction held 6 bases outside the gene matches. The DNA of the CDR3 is TGTGCCAGCAGTTTGGACAGGGTGGTCACTGAAGCTTTCTTT. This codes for CASSLDRVVTEAFF.

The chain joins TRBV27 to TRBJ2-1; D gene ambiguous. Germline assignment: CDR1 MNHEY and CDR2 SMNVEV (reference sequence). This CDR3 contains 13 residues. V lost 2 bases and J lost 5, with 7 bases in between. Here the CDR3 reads CASSLGQDNEQFF. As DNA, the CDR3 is TGTGCCAGCAGTTTAGGCCAGGACAATGAGCAGTTCTTC.

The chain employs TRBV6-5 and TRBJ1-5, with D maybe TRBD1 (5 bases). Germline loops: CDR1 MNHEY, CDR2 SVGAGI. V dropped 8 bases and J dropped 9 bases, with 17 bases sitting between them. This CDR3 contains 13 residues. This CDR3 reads CASHDSHITPQHF. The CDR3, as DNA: TGTGCCAGCCATGACAGCCACATCACGCCCCAGCATTTT.

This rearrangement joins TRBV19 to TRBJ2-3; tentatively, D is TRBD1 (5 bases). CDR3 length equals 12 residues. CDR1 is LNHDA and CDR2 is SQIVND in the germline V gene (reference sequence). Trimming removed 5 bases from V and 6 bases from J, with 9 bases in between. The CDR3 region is CASSPQGDTQYF. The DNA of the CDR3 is TGTGCCAGTAGTCCCCAGGGTGATACGCAGTATTTT.

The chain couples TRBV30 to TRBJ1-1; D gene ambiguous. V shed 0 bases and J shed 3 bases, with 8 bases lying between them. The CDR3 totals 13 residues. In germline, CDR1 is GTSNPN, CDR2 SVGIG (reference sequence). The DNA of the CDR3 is TGTGCCTGGAGTGTAAGCCCTTACACTGAAGCTTTCTTT. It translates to CAWSVSPYTEAFF. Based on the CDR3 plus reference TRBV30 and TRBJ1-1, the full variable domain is SQTIHQWPATLVQPVGSPLSLECTVEGTSNPNLYWYRQAAGRGLQLLFYSVGIGQISSEVPQNLSASRPQDRQFILSSKKLLLSDSGFYLCAWSVSPYTEAFFGQGTRLTVV.

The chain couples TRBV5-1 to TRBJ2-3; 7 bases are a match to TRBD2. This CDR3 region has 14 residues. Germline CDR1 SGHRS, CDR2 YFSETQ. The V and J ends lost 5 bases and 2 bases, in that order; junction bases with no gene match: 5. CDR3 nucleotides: TGCGCCAGCAGTGCTAGCGGATACACAGATACGCAGTATTTT. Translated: CASSASGYTDTQYF.

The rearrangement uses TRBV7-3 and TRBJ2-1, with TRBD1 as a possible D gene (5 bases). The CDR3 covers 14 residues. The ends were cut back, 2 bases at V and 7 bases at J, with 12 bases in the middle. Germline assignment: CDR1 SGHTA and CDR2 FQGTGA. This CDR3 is CASSLSGPKNEQFF. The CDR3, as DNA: TGTGCCAGCAGCTTATCAGGGCCTAAGAATGAGCAGTTCTTC. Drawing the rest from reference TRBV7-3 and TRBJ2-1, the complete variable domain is GAGVSQTPSNKVTEKGKYVELRCDPISGHTALYWYRQSLGQGPEFLIYFQGTGAADDSGLPNDRFFAVRPEGSVSTLKIQRTERGDSAVYLCASSLSGPKNEQFFGPGTRLTVL.

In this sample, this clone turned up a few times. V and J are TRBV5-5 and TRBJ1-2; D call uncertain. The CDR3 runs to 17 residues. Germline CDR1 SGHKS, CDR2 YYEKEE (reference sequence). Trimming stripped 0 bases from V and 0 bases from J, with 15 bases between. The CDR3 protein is CASSLDTSPKANYGYTF. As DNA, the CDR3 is TGTGCCAGCAGCTTGGATACTTCCCCAAAAGCTAACTATGGCTACACCTTC.

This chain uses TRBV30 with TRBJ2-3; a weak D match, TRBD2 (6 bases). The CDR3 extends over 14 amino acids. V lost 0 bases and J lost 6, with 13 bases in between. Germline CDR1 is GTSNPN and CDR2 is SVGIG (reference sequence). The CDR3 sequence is CAWSVGSLADTQYF. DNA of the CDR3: TGTGCCTGGAGTGTAGGGAGCCTAGCGGATACGCAGTATTTT.

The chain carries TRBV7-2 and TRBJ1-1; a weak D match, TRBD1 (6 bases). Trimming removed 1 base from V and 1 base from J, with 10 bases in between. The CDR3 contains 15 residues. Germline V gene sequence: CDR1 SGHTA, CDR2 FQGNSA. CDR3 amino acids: CASSLGRTANTEAFF. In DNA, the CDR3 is TGTGCCAGCAGCTTAGGAAGGACAGCGAACACTGAAGCTTTCTTT.

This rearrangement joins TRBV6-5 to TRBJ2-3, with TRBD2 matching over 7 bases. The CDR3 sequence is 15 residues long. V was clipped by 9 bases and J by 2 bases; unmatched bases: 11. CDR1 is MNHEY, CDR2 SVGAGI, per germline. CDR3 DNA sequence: TGTGCCAGAACCTCCCCCCGGGGGGACACAGATACGCAGTATTTT. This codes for CARTSPRGDTDTQYF.